This T cell receptor beta chain was documented in a study of CXCR3-negative and CXCR3-positive naive CD8 T cells. In preparing the TRB cDNA libraries, 5' RACE with UMI labels was used. Reprocessing the 5' RACE reads, TCRdb reports a single entry for every CDR3 protein and omits DNA. Found here are tens of thousands of distinct CDR3 sequences; the top ten clones hold over 1.2%. Of note for this clonotype: Its matching antigen is unknown.

The CDR3 totals 15 residues. Germline lookup yields CDR1 SGHTA and CDR2 FQGNSA. Naive CD8+ T cells showed CD45RO-CCR7+CD27+CD95-. Study-wide results and caveats: CXCR3-positive naive cells carried more hydrophobic TRB CDR3s than CXCR3-negative naive cells did.

J is TRBJ2-7 and V is TRBV7-2; TCRdb reports TRBD2, a call that lacks DNA to check it against. The source is a human donor in good health. Some clones in this sample may be carry-over from other donors' samples. The sequencing input was naive CXCR3- CD8+ T cells from blood. The subset: CD45RO-CCR7+CD27+CD95- naive CD8+ T cells lacking CXCR3 (TNR3-). The CDR3 sequence is CASSWGGLSSYEQYF.